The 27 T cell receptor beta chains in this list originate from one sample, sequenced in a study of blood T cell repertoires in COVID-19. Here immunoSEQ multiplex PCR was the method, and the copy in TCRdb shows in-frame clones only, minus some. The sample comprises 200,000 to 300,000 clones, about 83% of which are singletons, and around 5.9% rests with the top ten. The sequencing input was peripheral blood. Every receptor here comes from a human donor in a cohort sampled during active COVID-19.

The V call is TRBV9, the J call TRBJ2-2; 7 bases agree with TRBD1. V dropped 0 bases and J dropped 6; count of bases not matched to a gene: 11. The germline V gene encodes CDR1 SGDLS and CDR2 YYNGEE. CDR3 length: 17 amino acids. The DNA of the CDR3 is TGTGCCAGCAGCGTAGATATTGTCAGGGGGTGGGCCGGGGAGCTGTTTTTT. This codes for CASSVDIVRGWAGELFF.

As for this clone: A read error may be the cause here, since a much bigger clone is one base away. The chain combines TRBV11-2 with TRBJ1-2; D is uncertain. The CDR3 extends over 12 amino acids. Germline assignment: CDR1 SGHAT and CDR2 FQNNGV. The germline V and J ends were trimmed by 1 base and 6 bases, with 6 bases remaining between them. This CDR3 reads CASSLGADGYTF. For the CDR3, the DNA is TGTGCCAGCAGCTTAGGGGCAGATGGCTACACCTTC.

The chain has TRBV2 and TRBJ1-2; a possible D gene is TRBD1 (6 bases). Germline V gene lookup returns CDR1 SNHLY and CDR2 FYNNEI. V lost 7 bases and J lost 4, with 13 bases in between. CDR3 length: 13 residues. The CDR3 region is CASIIGRGYGYTF. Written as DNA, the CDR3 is TGTGCCAGCATTATCGGCAGGGGCTATGGCTACACCTTC. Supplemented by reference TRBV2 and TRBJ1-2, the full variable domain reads EPEVTQTPSHQVTQMGQEVILRCVPISNHLYFYWYRQILGQKVEFLVSFYNNEISEKSEIFDDQFSVERPDGSNFTLKIRSTKLEDSAMYFCASIIGRGYGYTFGSGTRLTVV.

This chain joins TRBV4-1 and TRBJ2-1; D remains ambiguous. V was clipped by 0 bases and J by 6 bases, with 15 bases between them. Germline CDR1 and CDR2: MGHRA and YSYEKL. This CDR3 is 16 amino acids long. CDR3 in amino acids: CASSQDSRSPFNEQFF. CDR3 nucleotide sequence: TGCGCCAGCAGCCAAGATAGCCGCTCACCTTTCAATGAGCAGTTCTTC.

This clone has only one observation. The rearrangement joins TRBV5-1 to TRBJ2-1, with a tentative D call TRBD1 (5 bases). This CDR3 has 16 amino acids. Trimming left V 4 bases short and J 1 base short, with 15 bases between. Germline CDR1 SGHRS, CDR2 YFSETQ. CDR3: CASSPAGNPSYNEQFF. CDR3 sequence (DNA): TGCGCCAGCAGCCCAGCAGGGAATCCATCCTACAATGAGCAGTTCTTC. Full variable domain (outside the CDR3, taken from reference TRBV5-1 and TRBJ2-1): KAGVTQTPRYLIKTRGQQVTLSCSPISGHRSVSWYQQTPGQGLQFLFEYFSETQRNKGNFPGRFSGRQFSNSRSEMNVSTLELGDSALYLCASSPAGNPSYNEQFFGPGTRLTVL.

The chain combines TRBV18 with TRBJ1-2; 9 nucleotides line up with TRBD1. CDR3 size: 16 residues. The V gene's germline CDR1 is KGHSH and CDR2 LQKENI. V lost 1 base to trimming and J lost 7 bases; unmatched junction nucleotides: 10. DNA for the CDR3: TGTGCCAGCTCACCACAACAGGGGGCGAAGACAGGTGGCTACACCTTC. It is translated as CASSPQQGAKTGGYTF.

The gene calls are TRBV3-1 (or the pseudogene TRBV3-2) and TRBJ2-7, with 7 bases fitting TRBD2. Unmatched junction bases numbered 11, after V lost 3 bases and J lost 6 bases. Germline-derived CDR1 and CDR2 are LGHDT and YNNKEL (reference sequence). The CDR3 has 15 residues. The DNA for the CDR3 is TGTGCCAGCAGCCATCAGGGCGGGAGTAAATTCGAGCAGTACTTC. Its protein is CASSHQGGSKFEQYF.

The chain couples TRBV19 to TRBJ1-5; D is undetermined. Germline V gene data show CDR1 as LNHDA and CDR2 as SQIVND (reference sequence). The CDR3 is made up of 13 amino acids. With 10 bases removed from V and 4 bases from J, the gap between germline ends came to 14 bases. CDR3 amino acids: CATERGGNQPQHF. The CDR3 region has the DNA TGTGCCACCGAACGTGGAGGTAATCAGCCCCAGCATTTT.

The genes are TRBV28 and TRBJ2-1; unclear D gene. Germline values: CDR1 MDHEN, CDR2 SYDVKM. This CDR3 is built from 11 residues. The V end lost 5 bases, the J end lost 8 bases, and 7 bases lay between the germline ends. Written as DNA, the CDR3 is TGTGCCAGCAGTCGCCGGGATGAGCAGTTCTTC. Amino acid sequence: CASSRRDEQFF. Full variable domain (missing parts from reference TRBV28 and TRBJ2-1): DVKVTQSSRYLVKRTGEKVFLECVQDMDHENMFWYRQDPGLGLRLIYFSYDVKMKEKGDIPEGYSVSREKKERFSLILESASTNQTSMYLCASSRRDEQFFGPGTRLTVL.

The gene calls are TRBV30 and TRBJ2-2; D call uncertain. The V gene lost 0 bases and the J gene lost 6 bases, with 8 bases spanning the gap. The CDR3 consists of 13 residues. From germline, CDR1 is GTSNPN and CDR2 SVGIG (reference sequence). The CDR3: CAWSVSGPGELFF. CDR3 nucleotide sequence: TGTGCCTGGAGTGTAAGTGGGCCCGGGGAGCTGTTTTTT.

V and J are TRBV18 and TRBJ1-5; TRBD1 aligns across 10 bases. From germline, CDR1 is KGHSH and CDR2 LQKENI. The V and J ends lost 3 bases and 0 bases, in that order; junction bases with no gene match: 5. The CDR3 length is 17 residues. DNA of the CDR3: TGTGCCAGCTCACCCCGTAGGGACAGGGGTAGCAATCAGCCCCAGCATTTT. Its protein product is CASSPRRDRGSNQPQHF.

The CDR3 DNA is TGTGCCAGCAGCCTGGAGGCAAGCGGGGGGGCCGTGATTTACGAGCAGTACTTC. Translated: CASSLEASGGAVIYEQYF. This chain uses TRBV5-5 with TRBJ2-7; 10 positions match TRBD2. There are 18 residues in the CDR3. Trimming took 4 bases from V and 4 from J; bases not matched to a gene: 17. CDR1 and CDR2 from the germline V gene are SGHKS and YYEKEE (reference sequence).

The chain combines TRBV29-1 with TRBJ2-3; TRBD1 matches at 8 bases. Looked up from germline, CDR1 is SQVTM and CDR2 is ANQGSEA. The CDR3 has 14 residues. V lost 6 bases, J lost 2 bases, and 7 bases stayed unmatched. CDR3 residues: CSVPGTGNTDTQYF. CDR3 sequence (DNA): TGCAGCGTCCCCGGGACAGGTAACACAGATACGCAGTATTTT.

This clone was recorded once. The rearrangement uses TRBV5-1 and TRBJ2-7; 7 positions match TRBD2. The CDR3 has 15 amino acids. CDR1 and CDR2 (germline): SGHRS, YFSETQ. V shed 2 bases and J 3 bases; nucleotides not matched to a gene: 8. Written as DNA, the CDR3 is TGCGCCAGCAGCTTTACTAGCGCAACCCACTACGAGCAGTACTTC. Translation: CASSFTSATHYEQYF. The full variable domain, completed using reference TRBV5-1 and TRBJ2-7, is KAGVTQTPRYLIKTRGQQVTLSCSPISGHRSVSWYQQTPGQGLQFLFEYFSETQRNKGNFPGRFSGRQFSNSRSEMNVSTLELGDSALYLCASSFTSATHYEQYFGPGTRLTVT.

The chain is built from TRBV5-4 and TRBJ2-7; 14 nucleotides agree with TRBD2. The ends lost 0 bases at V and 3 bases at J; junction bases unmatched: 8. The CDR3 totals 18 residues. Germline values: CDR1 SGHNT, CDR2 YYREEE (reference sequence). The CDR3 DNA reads TGTGCCAGCAGCTTGGTGACTAGCGGGGGGGCTGGTCACTACGAGCAGTACTTC. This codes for CASSLVTSGGAGHYEQYF.

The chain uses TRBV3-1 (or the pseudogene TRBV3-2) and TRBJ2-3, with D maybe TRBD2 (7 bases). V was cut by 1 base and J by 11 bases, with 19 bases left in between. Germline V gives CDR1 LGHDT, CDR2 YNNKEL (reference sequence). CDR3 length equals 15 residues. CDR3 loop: CASSQVRGGRGGQYF. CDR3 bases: TGTGCCAGCAGCCAAGTTCGAGGGGGGAGGGGCGGGCAGTATTTT.

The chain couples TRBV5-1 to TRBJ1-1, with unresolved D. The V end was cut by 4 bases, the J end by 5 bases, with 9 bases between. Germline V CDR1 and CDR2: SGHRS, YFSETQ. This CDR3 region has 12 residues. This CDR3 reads CASSEPSTEAFF. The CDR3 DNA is TGCGCCAGCAGCGAGCCGTCTACTGAAGCTTTCTTT.

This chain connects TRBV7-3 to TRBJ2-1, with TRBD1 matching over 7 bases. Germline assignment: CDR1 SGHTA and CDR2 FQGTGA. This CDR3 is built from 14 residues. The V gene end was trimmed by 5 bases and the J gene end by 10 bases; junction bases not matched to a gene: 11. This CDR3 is CASSVRQGGGEQFF. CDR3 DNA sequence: TGTGCCAGCAGCGTGCGGCAAGGGGGCGGCGAGCAGTTCTTC.

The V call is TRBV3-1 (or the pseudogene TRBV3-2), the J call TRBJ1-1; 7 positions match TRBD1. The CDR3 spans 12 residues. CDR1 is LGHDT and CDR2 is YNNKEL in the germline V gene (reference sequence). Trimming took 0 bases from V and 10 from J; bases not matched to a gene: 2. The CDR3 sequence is CASSQEDRAAFF. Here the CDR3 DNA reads TGTGCCAGCAGCCAAGAAGACAGGGCAGCTTTCTTT.

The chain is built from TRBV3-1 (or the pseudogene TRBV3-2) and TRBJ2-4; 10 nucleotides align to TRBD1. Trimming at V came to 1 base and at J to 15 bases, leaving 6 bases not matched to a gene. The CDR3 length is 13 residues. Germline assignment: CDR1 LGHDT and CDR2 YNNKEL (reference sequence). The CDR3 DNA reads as TGTGCCAGCAGCCAAGCAGGACAGGGGGATTGGTACTTC. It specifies CASSQAGQGDWYF.

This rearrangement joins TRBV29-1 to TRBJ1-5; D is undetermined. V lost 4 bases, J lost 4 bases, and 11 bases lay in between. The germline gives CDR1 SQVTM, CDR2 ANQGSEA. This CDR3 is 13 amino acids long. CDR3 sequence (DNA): TGCAGCGTTGTAAAGGAGATTAATCAGCCCCAGCATTTT. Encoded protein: CSVVKEINQPQHF.

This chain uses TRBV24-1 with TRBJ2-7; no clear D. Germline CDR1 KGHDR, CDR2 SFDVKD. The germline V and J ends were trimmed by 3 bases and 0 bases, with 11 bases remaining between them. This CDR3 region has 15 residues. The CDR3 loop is CATSDPNSSSYEQYF. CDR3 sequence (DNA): TGTGCCACCAGTGATCCTAATAGTAGCTCCTACGAGCAGTACTTC.

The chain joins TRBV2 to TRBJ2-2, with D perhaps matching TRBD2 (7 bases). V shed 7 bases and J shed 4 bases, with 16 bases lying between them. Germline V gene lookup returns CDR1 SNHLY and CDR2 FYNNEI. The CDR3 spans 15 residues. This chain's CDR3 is CASNRGASGTGELFF. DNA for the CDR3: TGTGCCAGCAATCGGGGGGCCTCGGGCACCGGGGAGCTGTTTTTT.

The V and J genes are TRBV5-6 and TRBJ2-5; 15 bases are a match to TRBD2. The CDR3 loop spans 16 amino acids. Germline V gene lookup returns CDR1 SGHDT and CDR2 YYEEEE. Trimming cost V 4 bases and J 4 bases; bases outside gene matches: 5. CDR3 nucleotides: TGTGCCAGCAGCCTGGGGACTAGCGGGAGGTCAGAGACCCAGTACTTC. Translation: CASSLGTSGRSETQYF.

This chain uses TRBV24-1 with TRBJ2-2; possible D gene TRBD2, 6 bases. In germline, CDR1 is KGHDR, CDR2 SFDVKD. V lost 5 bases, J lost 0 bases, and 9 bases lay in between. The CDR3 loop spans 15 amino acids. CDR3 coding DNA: TGTGCCACCAGTGTCGGGACTTCGAACACCGGGGAGCTGTTTTTT. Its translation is CATSVGTSNTGELFF.

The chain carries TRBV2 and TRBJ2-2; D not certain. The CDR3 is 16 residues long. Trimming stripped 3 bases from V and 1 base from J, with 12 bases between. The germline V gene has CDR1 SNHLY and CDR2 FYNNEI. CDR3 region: CASSESTPGNTGELFF. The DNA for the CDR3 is TGTGCCAGCAGTGAGTCAACACCTGGGAACACCGGGGAGCTGTTTTTT.

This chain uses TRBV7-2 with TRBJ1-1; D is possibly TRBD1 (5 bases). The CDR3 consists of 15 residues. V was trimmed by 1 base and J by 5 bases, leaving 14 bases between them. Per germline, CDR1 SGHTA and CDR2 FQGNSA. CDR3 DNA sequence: TGTGCCAGCAGCTTAGGACCCAGGGTCGAAACTGAAGCTTTCTTT. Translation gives CASSLGPRVETEAFF.